The following is a TCR beta chain sequence with its context. What it binds is not known. The length of the CDR3 is 15 residues. V was cut by 2 bases and J by 1 base, with 11 bases left in between. In germline, CDR1 is SGHTA, CDR2 FQGNSA. This sample is drawn from a study of T cells in Graves' hyperthyroidism and ophthalmopathy. Study results and caveats: A model built on 13 V-J features separated ophthalmopathy from stable hyperthyroidism.

There were TCR beta CDR3 regions amplified from RNA transcripts. The HTBI primer set was used in a first-round RT-PCR of the TCR CDR3. In TCRdb, the multiplex PCR reads were re-called with MiXCR into one record per CDR3 protein. The repertoire holds 660,000 or so distinct CDR3 sequences, with around 21% as singletons. This TCR came from a man younger than 45 with Graves' ophthalmopathy. Sequencing was performed on blood. The chain recombines TRBV7-2 with TRBJ1-1; D is unresolved. The CDR3: CASSLNPDPNTEAFF. The CDR3 DNA reads TGTGCCAGCAGCTTAAATCCCGACCCGAACACTGAAGCTTTCTTT.